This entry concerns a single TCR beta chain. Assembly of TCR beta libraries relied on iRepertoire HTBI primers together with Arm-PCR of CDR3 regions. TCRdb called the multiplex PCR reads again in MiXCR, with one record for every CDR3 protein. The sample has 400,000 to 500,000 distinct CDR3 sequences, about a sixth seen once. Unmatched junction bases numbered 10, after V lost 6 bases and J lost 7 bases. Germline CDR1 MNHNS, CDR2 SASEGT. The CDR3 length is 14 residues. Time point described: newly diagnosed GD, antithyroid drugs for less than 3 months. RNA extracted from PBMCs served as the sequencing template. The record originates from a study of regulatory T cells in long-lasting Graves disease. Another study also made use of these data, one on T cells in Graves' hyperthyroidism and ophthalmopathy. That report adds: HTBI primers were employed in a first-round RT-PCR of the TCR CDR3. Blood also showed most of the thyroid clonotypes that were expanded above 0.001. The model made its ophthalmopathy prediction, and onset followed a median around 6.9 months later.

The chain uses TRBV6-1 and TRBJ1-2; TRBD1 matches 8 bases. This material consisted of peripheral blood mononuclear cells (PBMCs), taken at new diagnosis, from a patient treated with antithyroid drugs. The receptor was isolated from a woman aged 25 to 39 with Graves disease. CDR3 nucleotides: TGTGCCAGCAGACCGGACAGGGTTTTTTCTGGCTACACCTTC. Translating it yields CASRPDRVFSGYTF.